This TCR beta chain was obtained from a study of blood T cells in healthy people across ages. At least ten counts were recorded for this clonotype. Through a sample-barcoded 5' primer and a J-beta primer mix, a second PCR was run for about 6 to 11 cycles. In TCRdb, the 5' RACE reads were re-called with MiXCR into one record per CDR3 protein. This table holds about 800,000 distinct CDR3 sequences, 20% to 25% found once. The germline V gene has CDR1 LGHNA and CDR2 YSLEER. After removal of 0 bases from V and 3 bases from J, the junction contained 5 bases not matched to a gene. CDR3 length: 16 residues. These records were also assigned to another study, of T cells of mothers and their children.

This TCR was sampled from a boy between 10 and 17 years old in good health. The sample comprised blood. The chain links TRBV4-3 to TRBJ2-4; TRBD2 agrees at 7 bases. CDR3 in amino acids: CASSQDGRAGKNIQYF. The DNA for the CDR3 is TGCGCCAGCAGCCAAGATGGGAGGGCCGGCAAAAACATTCAGTACTTC.